This T cell receptor beta chain was recovered during a study of blood T cell repertoires in COVID-19. Background on the study: PBMCs, B-cell-depleted T cells, or T cells were the source of the cDNA or gDNA that made up the material.

As processed by the authors: Amplification from reference gene primers served as the basis for estimated nucleated cell counts. Repertoires were generated with immunoSEQ multiplex PCR, while TCRdb's copy carries only in-frame clones and drops some. The V and J calls and clone size come from that table; D and trimming were worked out from the DNA. In the table there are roughly 30,000 clones, around 92% of which are singletons. The CDR3 has 10 residues. CDR1 is GTSNPN, CDR2 SVGIG, per germline (reference sequence). The V and J ends lost 1 base and 8 bases respectively, with 5 bases between them. This clonotype was obtained from a human donor in a cohort sampled during active COVID-19. The V call is TRBV30, the J call TRBJ1-2, with D hard to call. The sequenced sample was peripheral blood. The CDR3 region is CAWSGAGYTF. DNA for the CDR3: TGTGCCTGGAGTGGGGCAGGCTACACCTTC.